The 12 T cell receptor beta chains presented below share a single source sample, sequenced in a study of T-cell reconstitution after alpha-beta-depleted transplantation in children. During its preparation, the TCRbeta library received unique molecular identifiers. Using its own MiXCR run on the PCR reads, TCRdb lists one record per CDR3 protein. The sample yields some 220,000 distinct CDR3 sequences, roughly 11% seen once. The sample here was PBMCs, taken before TCRalphabeta/CD19-depleted stem cell transplant. The receptors stem from a child under three years old with acute myeloid leukemia, due to receive a stem cell transplant.

This clonotype was recorded at least ten times. This chain joins TRBV5-4 and TRBJ2-1; 10 bases agree with TRBD2. J gave up 4 bases and V 3 bases, and 4 bases lay outside the gene matches. The germline V gene encodes CDR1 SGHNT and CDR2 YYREEE (reference sequence). The CDR3 is 15 amino acids. The DNA for the CDR3 is TGTGCCAGCAGCTCAGCGGGAGGGCCTTACAATGAGCAGTTCTTC. It encodes CASSSAGGPYNEQFF.

Many counts were recorded for this clonotype. This sequence joins TRBV20-1 and TRBJ2-5, with D possibly matching TRBD1 (5 bases). The CDR3 consists of 13 residues. The germline V gene encodes CDR1 DFQATT and CDR2 SNEGSKA (reference sequence). With 7 bases removed from V and 4 bases from J, the gap between germline ends came to 16 bases. CDR3 DNA sequence: TGCAGTGTCCCGGCGCAGGGAAGAGAGACCCAGTACTTC. It specifies CSVPAQGRETQYF.

This clonotype appeared many times. The chain couples TRBV20-1 to TRBJ2-3; D perhaps matches TRBD2 (5 bases). Germline lookup yields CDR1 DFQATT and CDR2 SNEGSKA (reference sequence). CDR3 size: 12 residues. The ends were cut back, 4 bases at V and 7 bases at J, with 12 bases in the middle. CDR3 nucleotides: TGCAGTGCTATAGACCGACTAAATACGCAGTATTTT. Translated: CSAIDRLNTQYF.

In this sample, this clonotype turned up many times. This chain joins TRBV28 and TRBJ1-4; D remains unclear. Germline loops: CDR1 MDHEN, CDR2 SYDVKM. The CDR3 is 12 amino acids. Trimming shortened V by 4 bases and J by 7 bases, and 7 bases separated the two germline ends. This CDR3 is CASSSLTEKLFF. The CDR3 DNA reads TGTGCCAGCAGTTCCCTGACTGAAAAACTGTTTTTT.

This clonotype was counted many times. This chain links TRBV21-1 with TRBJ2-1. TRBV21-1 is a listed pseudogene. This CDR3 is built from 18 residues. CDR3 residues: CASSPKGMTTQEVYEQFF. In nucleotides, the CDR3 is TGTGCCAGCAGCCCTAAAGGTATGACCACCCAAGAGGTCTATGAGCAGTTCTTC.

This clonotype was found many times. This sequence joins TRBV20-1 and TRBJ2-7; tentatively, D is TRBD1 (6 bases). The CDR3 has 12 residues. V gave up 3 bases and J gave up 5 bases, with 11 bases separating them. CDR1 is DFQATT, CDR2 SNEGSKA, per germline (reference sequence). This CDR3 is CSASTGKNEQYF. As DNA, the CDR3 is TGCAGTGCTAGCACAGGGAAAAACGAGCAGTACTTC.

This clonotype was seen at least ten times. The V call is TRBV2, the J call TRBJ1-6; D gene unclear. Trimming pared 8 bases from V and 9 bases from J, leaving 11 bases between. The CDR3 loop spans 12 amino acids. The germline V gene has CDR1 SNHLY and CDR2 FYNNEI. This CDR3 reads CASGEGPSPLHF. The CDR3 bases are TGTGCCAGCGGGGAGGGCCCTTCACCCCTCCACTTT.

This clonotype came up a few times. V is TRBV7-2 and J is TRBJ2-7; TRBD1 matches 8 bases. Germline CDR1 SGHTA, CDR2 FQGNSA. This CDR3 is 15 amino acids long. V shed 0 bases, J shed 4 bases, and the junction held 5 bases outside the gene matches. The CDR3 loop reads CASSLARTGKYEQYF. The CDR3, as DNA: TGTGCCAGCAGCTTAGCGCGGACAGGGAAATACGAGCAGTACTTC.

This clonotype was observed a handful of times. Here the CDR3 DNA reads TGTGCCAGCAGCAAACGGACCGGGCCCGGCTACGGAAAACTGTTTTTT. This codes for CASSKRTGPGYGKLFF. This sequence joins TRBV3-1 and TRBJ1-4; D unclear. The CDR3 spans 16 residues. V was cut by 5 bases and J by 10 bases, with 23 bases left in between. Per germline, CDR1 LGHDT and CDR2 YNNKEL (reference sequence).

The chain is built from TRBV5-5 and TRBJ2-3; 9 nucleotides agree with TRBD1. CDR3 size: 17 residues. Trimming at V came to 4 bases and at J to 4 bases, leaving 13 bases not matched to a gene. Germline lookup yields CDR1 SGHKS and CDR2 YYEKEE (reference sequence). CDR3 protein: CASSNLGTGIISDTQYF. CDR3 bases: TGTGCCAGCAGCAACCTCGGGACAGGGATAATCTCAGATACGCAGTATTTT.

As for this clonotype: This may be a read error: a much more frequent sequence differs by one nucleotide. V is TRBV7-9 and J is TRBJ1-1; D not resolved. Per the germline V gene, CDR1 is SEHNR and CDR2 is FQNEAQ (reference sequence). With 3 bases removed from V and 0 bases from J, the gap between germline ends came to 11 bases. The CDR3 length is 15 residues. The chain's CDR3 is CASSLRRRVNTEAFF. For the CDR3, the DNA is TGTGCCAGCAGCTTGCGCCGCAGAGTGAACACTGAAGCTTTCTTT.

The table lists this clonotype with many counts. V gene TRBV5-1 combines with J gene TRBJ2-5; D ambiguous. V shed 3 bases and J shed 2 bases, with 17 bases lying between them. The CDR3 loop spans 16 amino acids. Germline V CDR1 and CDR2: SGHRS, YFSETQ. CDR3 protein: CASSYRPSDGQETQYF. The CDR3 nucleotides read TGCGCCAGCAGCTACCGACCCTCGGACGGGCAAGAGACCCAGTACTTC. Together with reference TRBV5-1 and TRBJ2-5, the CDR3 gives the full variable domain: KAGVTQTPRYLIKTRGQQVTLSCSPISGHRSVSWYQQTPGQGLQFLFEYFSETQRNKGNFPGRFSGRQFSNSRSEMNVSTLELGDSALYLCASSYRPSDGQETQYFGPGTRLLVL.